The 28 T cell receptor beta chains listed next were all sequenced from one sample in a study of T cell changes during pregnancy in multiple sclerosis. Method: immunoSEQ multiplex PCR; TCRdb's copy keeps in-frame clones and lacks some. The sample includes under 45,000 clones, 91% of them seen just once. The sequencing used CD4+ T cells from peripheral blood mononuclear cells, collected in the second trimester of pregnancy. These receptors all stem from a female donor in good health, enrolled as a control in a pregnancy study.

This clone was observed a few times. The chain carries TRBV18 and TRBJ2-2; D unclear. V gave up 2 bases and J gave up 6 bases, with 4 bases separating them. The CDR3 is made up of 12 amino acids. CDR1 KGHSH and CDR2 LQKENI come from the germline V gene. The CDR3 DNA reads TGTGCCAGCTCACCAGCAGCCGGGGAGCTGTTTTTT. It codes for CASSPAAGELFF.

The CDR3 DNA sequence: TGTGCCAGCTCACCAGGGGACATGCAAGCTTTCTTT. It encodes CASSPGDMQAFF. V and J are TRBV18 and TRBJ1-1, with D perhaps TRBD1 (6 bases). The CDR3 loop spans 12 amino acids. V gave up 2 bases and J gave up 9 bases, with 10 bases separating them. The V gene's germline CDR1 is KGHSH and CDR2 LQKENI. The full variable domain, its missing parts supplied by reference TRBV18 and TRBJ1-1, is NAGVMQNPRHLVRRRGQEARLRCSPMKGHSHVYWYRQLPEEGLKFMVYLQKENIIDESGMPKERFSAEFPKEGPSILRIQQVVRGDSAAYFCASSPGDMQAFFGQGTRLTVV.

Details on this clone: One end of the junction varies from germline; a read error may be responsible. V usage is TRBV7-7 and J usage is TRBJ2-5, with TRBD2 as a possible D gene (7 bases). Germline V gene data show CDR1 as SSHAT and CDR2 as FNYEAQ (reference sequence). The CDR3 has 14 residues. In nucleotides, the CDR3 is TGTGCTAGCAGCTTGTGGGGGGGCCGTGAGACCCAGTACTTC. Amino acid sequence: CASSLWGGRETQYF.

The CDR3 DNA reads TGTGCCAGCAGTGAATCGGTCGTGGGACAGGGGGAAAAACTGTTTTTT. Amino acid sequence: CASSESVVGQGEKLFF. The chain combines TRBV6-1 with TRBJ1-4, with 10 bases identical to TRBD1. This CDR3 is 16 amino acids long. Trimming removed 2 bases from V and 8 bases from J; junction bases left unmatched: 8. The germline CDR1 and CDR2 sequences are MNHNS and SASEGT.

This chain joins TRBV2 and TRBJ2-2; 9 bases line up with TRBD1. The CDR3 has 14 amino acids. V dropped 5 bases and J dropped 4; count of bases not matched to a gene: 2. Germline V gives CDR1 SNHLY, CDR2 FYNNEI. As DNA, the CDR3 is TGTGCCAGCAGTAAGGACAGGGGCACCGGGGAGCTGTTTTTT. The encoded protein is CASSKDRGTGELFF.

CDR3 sequence (DNA): TGTGCCAGCAGCCCGGGGGACAGGGGTGAGACTTTCTTT. This codes for CASSPGDRGETFF. The chain carries TRBV7-2 and TRBJ1-1, with 10 bases lining up with TRBD1. V dropped 5 bases and J dropped 12; count of bases not matched to a gene: 9. The germline CDR1 and CDR2 sequences are SGHTA and FQGNSA. The CDR3 sequence is 13 residues long. Based on the CDR3 plus reference TRBV7-2 and TRBJ1-1, the full variable domain is GAGVSQSPSNKVTEKGKDVELRCDPISGHTALYWYRQSLGQGLEFLIYFQGNSAPDKSGLPSDRFSAERTGGSVSTLTIQRTQQEDSAVYLCASSPGDRGETFFGQGTRLTVV.

V is TRBV30 and J is TRBJ2-7; 7 bases line up with TRBD2. J was trimmed by 3 bases and V by 0 bases; bases with no gene match: 2. Germline V gene data show CDR1 as GTSNPN and CDR2 as SVGIG (reference sequence). This CDR3 contains 13 residues. CDR3 DNA: TGTGCCTGGAGTGTTGGCGGGGGCTACGAGCAGTACTTC. It encodes CAWSVGGGYEQYF.

The rearrangement uses TRBV12-5 and TRBJ2-3, with D maybe TRBD1 (6 bases). Germline V gene sequence: CDR1 LGHNT, CDR2 FRNRAP. The CDR3 is 12 amino acids. Deletions cut 5 bases from V and 6 bases from J, with 9 bases between. The CDR3, as DNA: TGTGCTAGTGGTACCACAGGGGATACGCAGTATTTT. It specifies CASGTTGDTQYF.

The CDR3 sequence: CASSFLDRNTEAFF. The CDR3 DNA follows: TGTGCCAGCAGTTTCCTGGACAGGAACACTGAAGCTTTCTTT. The chain is built from TRBV28 and TRBJ1-1; a possible D gene is TRBD1 (6 bases). This CDR3 contains 14 residues. The germline gives CDR1 MDHEN, CDR2 SYDVKM. Trimming removed 3 bases from V and 1 base from J, with 9 bases in between.

The chain has TRBV10-3 and TRBJ2-5; 12 bases match TRBD2. CDR1 and CDR2 from the germline V gene are ENHRY and SYGVKD. Unmatched junction bases numbered 5, after V lost 4 bases and J lost 5 bases. The CDR3 is 15 amino acids. The CDR3 sequence: CAISGLAGAGETQYF. As DNA, the CDR3 is TGTGCCATCAGTGGACTAGCGGGAGCGGGGGAGACCCAGTACTTC.

This sequence joins TRBV7-3 and TRBJ2-1, with D uncertain. The V and J ends lost 2 bases and 15 bases respectively, with 8 bases between them. The CDR3 runs 10 residues. Germline lookup yields CDR1 SGHTA and CDR2 FQGTGA. The CDR3 DNA reads TGTGCCAGCAGCTTACCGGTTAGGTTCTTC. Protein: CASSLPVRFF.

This chain links TRBV7-2 with TRBJ2-1; D not certain. Germline loops: CDR1 SGHTA, CDR2 FQGNSA. The V end was cut by 5 bases, the J end by 1 base, with 9 bases between. This CDR3 has 14 amino acids. CDR3 sequence (DNA): TGTGCCAGCAGCCTCATGGAGTCCTACAATGAGCAGTTCTTC. Protein: CASSLMESYNEQFF. Drawing the rest from reference TRBV7-2 and TRBJ2-1, the complete variable domain is GAGVSQSPSNKVTEKGKDVELRCDPISGHTALYWYRQSLGQGLEFLIYFQGNSAPDKSGLPSDRFSAERTGGSVSTLTIQRTQQEDSAVYLCASSLMESYNEQFFGPGTRLTVL.

This sequence joins TRBV6-5 and TRBJ2-7; D is perhaps TRBD1 (6 bases). The germline V and J ends were trimmed by 5 bases and 7 bases, with 9 bases remaining between them. The CDR3 has 11 residues. Per germline, CDR1 MNHEY and CDR2 SVGAGI. The CDR3 region has the DNA TGTGCCAGCAGTCAGGGGTCAGAGCAGTACTTC. Its protein product is CASSQGSEQYF.

The chain is built from TRBV27 and TRBJ2-1; D gene unclear. Germline CDR1 MNHEY, CDR2 SMNVEV (reference sequence). The length of the CDR3 is 13 residues. Trimming left V 2 bases short and J 2 bases short, with 4 bases between. In DNA, the CDR3 is TGTGCCAGCAGTTTACAGGCCTACAATGAGCAGTTCTTC. It specifies CASSLQAYNEQFF.

In nucleotides, the CDR3 is TGTGCCAGTAGTATATCGGGGACAGGGGGCGCCGAAGATACGCAGTATTTT. It is translated as CASSISGTGGAEDTQYF. This chain connects TRBV19 to TRBJ2-3; the match to TRBD1 covers 12 bases. The CDR3 runs 17 residues. The trim removed 2 bases at V and 5 bases at J, leaving 8 bases unmatched. CDR1 is LNHDA and CDR2 is SQIVND in the germline V gene (reference sequence).

J is TRBJ2-5 and V is TRBV11-1; 9 bases fit TRBD1. Germline V gene sequence: CDR1 SGHAT, CDR2 FQDESV (reference sequence). V lost 4 bases, J lost 4 bases, and 7 bases stayed unmatched. The CDR3 has 15 amino acids. The CDR3 DNA reads TGTGCCAGCAGCTCCCCGGGACAGGGACCAGAGACCCAGTACTTC. This codes for CASSSPGQGPETQYF. The complete variable domain, with remaining parts taken from reference TRBV11-1 and TRBJ2-5, reads EAEVAQSPRYKITEKSQAVAFWCDPISGHATLYWYRQILGQGPELLVQFQDESVVDDSQLPKDRFSAERLKGVDSTLKIQPAELGDSAMYLCASSSPGQGPETQYFGPGTRLLVL.

The rearrangement uses TRBV11-3 and TRBJ2-3; no firm D call. V shed 1 base and J shed 6 bases, with 8 bases lying between them. Germline V gives CDR1 SGHNT, CDR2 YENEEA. This CDR3 has 13 amino acids. In DNA, the CDR3 is TGTGCCAGCAGCTTAGGGCCTTCGGATACGCAGTATTTT. Its translation is CASSLGPSDTQYF.

This clone was recorded once. The chain carries TRBV28 and TRBJ1-3; 11 nucleotides line up with TRBD1. The J segment lost 5 bases and the V segment lost 6 bases, leaving 6 bases of the junction unmatched. The CDR3 is 15 amino acids. Germline V gene data show CDR1 as MDHEN and CDR2 as SYDVKM. In nucleotides, the CDR3 is TGTGCCAGCAGGGGGGGGACAGGGGGAAGAAACACCATATATTTT. Its translation is CASRGGTGGRNTIYF.

The chain joins TRBV18 to TRBJ2-1; D gene uncertain. This CDR3 is built from 13 residues. V was shortened by 6 bases and J by 0 bases, with 6 bases between the two germline ends. Germline loops: CDR1 KGHSH, CDR2 LQKENI. The DNA for the CDR3 is TGTGCCAGCTCTGACTCCTCCTACAATGAGCAGTTCTTC. It encodes CASSDSSYNEQFF.

V is TRBV5-5 and J is TRBJ2-7; TRBD2 matches 9 bases. The germline gives CDR1 SGHKS, CDR2 YYEKEE (reference sequence). There are 15 residues in the CDR3. The trim removed 4 bases at V and 0 bases at J, leaving 5 bases unmatched. The CDR3 sequence: CASSRQRGVSYEQYF. The CDR3 bases are TGTGCCAGCAGCCGGCAGCGGGGGGTCTCCTACGAGCAGTACTTC.

This rearrangement joins TRBV18 to TRBJ2-3; 7 bases line up with TRBD2. This CDR3 contains 18 residues. J was trimmed by 0 bases and V by 2 bases; bases with no gene match: 11. The germline V gene has CDR1 KGHSH and CDR2 LQKENI. CDR3 protein: CASSPLLPSGTSTDTQYF. CDR3 sequence (DNA): TGTGCCAGCTCACCATTACTTCCGAGCGGGACTAGCACAGATACGCAGTATTTT.

This chain links TRBV10-3 with TRBJ2-7; D remains ambiguous. Germline loops: CDR1 ENHRY, CDR2 SYGVKD. CDR3 length: 14 residues. The ends were cut back, 3 bases at V and 6 bases at J, with 15 bases in the middle. The chain's CDR3 is CAISDRRVEVEQYF. The CDR3 nucleotides read TGTGCCATCAGTGATCGTCGGGTTGAGGTCGAGCAGTACTTC.

The rearrangement joins TRBV6-5 to TRBJ1-1; D gene unclear. Deletions cut 2 bases from V and 5 bases from J, with 15 bases between. This CDR3 contains 15 residues. Germline assignment: CDR1 MNHEY and CDR2 SVGAGI. The CDR3 protein is CASSYAEAPRTEAFF. The CDR3 DNA reads TGTGCCAGCAGTTACGCGGAGGCGCCGAGGACTGAAGCTTTCTTT.

The chain joins TRBV7-2 to TRBJ1-1, with D maybe TRBD1 (6 bases). The CDR3 extends over 16 amino acids. Per the germline V gene, CDR1 is SGHTA and CDR2 is FQGNSA. V was trimmed by 2 bases and J by 0 bases, leaving 13 bases between them. The CDR3 sequence is CASSLQGRLMNTEAFF. The CDR3, as DNA: TGTGCCAGCAGCTTACAGGGGCGACTCATGAACACTGAAGCTTTCTTT.

The V call is TRBV4-2, the J call TRBJ2-3; 9 nucleotides agree with TRBD2. The CDR3 extends over 19 amino acids. CDR1 is LGHNA and CDR2 is YNFKEQ in the germline V gene. Unmatched junction bases numbered 14, after V lost 0 bases and J lost 4 bases. CDR3 in DNA: TGTGCCAGCAGCCAAGATCTTTTGGCTAGCGGGGCGGGCTCAGATACGCAGTATTTT. It codes for CASSQDLLASGAGSDTQYF.

The chain recombines TRBV5-1 with TRBJ2-5; 14 bases map to TRBD2. The length of the CDR3 is 15 residues. Germline V gives CDR1 SGHRS, CDR2 YFSETQ. V shed 6 bases, J shed 4 bases, and the junction held 5 bases outside the gene matches. The CDR3 region has the DNA TGCGCCAGCACCCGCGGGACTAGCGGGAGAGAGACCCAGTACTTC. Translation gives CASTRGTSGRETQYF.

Points on this clone: This specimen includes other DNA sequences encoding the same CDR3. The chain links TRBV2 to TRBJ2-7; 8 nucleotides agree with TRBD1. This CDR3 is built from 15 residues. CDR1 and CDR2 (germline): SNHLY, FYNNEI. V was pared by 6 bases and J by 2 bases, with 9 bases of the junction left unmatched. The CDR3 protein is CASRINRDRTYEQYF. The CDR3 coding sequence is TGTGCCAGCAGAATAAACCGGGACAGGACCTACGAGCAGTACTTC. Using reference TRBV2 and TRBJ2-7 for the parts outside the CDR3, the full variable domain is EPEVTQTPSHQVTQMGQEVILRCVPISNHLYFYWYRQILGQKVEFLVSFYNNEISEKSEIFDDQFSVERPDGSNFTLKIRSTKLEDSAMYFCASRINRDRTYEQYFGPGTRLTVT.

CDR3 in DNA: TGTGCCAGCAGCCCCCGACAGGGGGATAGGGGCGGCTACACCTTC. Translating it yields CASSPRQGDRGGYTF. The chain combines TRBV7-3 with TRBJ1-2, with TRBD1 matching 9 bases. In germline, CDR1 is SGHTA, CDR2 FQGTGA. The CDR3 sequence is 15 residues long. Unmatched junction bases numbered 12, after V lost 5 bases and J lost 8 bases.